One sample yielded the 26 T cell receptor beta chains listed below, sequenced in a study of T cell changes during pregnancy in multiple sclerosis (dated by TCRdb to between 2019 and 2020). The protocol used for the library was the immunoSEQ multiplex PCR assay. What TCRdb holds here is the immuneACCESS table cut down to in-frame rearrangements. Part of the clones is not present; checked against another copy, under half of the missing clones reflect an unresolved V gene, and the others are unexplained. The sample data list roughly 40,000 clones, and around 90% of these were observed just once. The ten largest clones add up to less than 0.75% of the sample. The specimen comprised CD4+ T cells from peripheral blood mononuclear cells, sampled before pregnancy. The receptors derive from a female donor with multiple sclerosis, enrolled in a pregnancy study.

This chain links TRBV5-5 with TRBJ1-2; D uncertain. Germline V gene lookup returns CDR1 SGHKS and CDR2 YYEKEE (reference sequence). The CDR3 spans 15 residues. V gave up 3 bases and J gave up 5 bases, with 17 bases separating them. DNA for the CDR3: TGTGCCAGCAGCTCGAGCTTCATTTCGGGGTATGGCTACACCTTC. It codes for CASSSSFISGYGYTF. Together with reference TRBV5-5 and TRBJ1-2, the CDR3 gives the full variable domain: DAGVTQSPTHLIKTRGQQVTLRCSPISGHKSVSWYQQVLGQGPQFIFQYYEKEERGRGNFPDRFSARQFPNYSSELNVNALLLGDSALYLCASSSSFISGYGYTFGSGTRLTVV.

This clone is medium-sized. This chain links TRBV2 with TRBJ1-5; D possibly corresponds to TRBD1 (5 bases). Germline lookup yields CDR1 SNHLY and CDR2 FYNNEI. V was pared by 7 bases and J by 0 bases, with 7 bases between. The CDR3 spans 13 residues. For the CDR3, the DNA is TGTGCCAGCAAGGGGAATAGCAATCAGCCCCAGCATTTT. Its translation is CASKGNSNQPQHF.

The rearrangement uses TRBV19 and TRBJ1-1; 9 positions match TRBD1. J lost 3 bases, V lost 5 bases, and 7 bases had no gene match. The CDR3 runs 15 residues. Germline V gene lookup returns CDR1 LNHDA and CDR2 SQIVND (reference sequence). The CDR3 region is CASSLTGGTDTEAFF. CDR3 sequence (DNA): TGTGCCAGTAGTTTGACAGGGGGTACAGACACTGAAGCTTTCTTT.

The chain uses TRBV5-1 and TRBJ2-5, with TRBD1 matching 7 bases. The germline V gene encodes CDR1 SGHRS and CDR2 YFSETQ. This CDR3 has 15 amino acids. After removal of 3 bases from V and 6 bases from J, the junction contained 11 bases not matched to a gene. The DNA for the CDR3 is TGCGCCAGCAGCTGGAACAGGGGAGTAGAACAGACCCAGTACTTC. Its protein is CASSWNRGVEQTQYF.

This CDR3 is CASSLETGNPMNTEAFF. In DNA form, the CDR3 reads TGCGCCAGCAGCTTGGAAACGGGAAACCCCATGAACACTGAAGCTTTCTTT. The chain uses TRBV5-1 and TRBJ1-1; D is unclear. Trimming removed 0 bases from V and 0 bases from J, with 15 bases in between. CDR1 and CDR2 (germline): SGHRS, YFSETQ. This CDR3 spans 17 amino acids.

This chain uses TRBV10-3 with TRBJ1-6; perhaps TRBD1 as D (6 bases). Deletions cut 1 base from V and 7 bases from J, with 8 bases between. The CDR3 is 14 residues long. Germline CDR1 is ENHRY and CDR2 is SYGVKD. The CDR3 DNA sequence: TGTGCCATCAGTGAGTATAGGGGGAATTCACCCCTCCACTTT. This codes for CAISEYRGNSPLHF.

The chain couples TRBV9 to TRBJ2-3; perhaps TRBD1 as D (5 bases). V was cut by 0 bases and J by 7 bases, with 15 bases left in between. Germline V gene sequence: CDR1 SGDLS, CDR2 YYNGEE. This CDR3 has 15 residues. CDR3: CASSVERGWGYTQYF. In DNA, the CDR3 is TGTGCCAGCAGCGTAGAAAGGGGTTGGGGATATACGCAGTATTTT.

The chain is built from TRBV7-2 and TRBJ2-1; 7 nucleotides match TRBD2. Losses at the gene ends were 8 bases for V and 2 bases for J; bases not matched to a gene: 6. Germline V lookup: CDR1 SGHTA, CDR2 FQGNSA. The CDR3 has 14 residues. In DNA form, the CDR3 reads TGTGCCAGCGGACCGGGACTAACCTACAATGAGCAGTTCTTC. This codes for CASGPGLTYNEQFF.

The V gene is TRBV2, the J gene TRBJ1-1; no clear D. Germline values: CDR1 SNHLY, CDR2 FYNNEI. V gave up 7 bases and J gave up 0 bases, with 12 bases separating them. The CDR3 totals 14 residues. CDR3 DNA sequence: TGTGCCAGCACGTTCACGGGAATGAACACTGAAGCTTTCTTT. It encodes CASTFTGMNTEAFF.

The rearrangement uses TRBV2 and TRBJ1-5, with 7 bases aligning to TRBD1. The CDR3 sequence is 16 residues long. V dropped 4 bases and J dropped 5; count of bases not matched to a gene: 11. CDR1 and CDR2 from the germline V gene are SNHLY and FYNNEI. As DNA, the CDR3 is TGTGCCAGCAGTGGGTCCCCCCGGGACAGCTATCAGCCCCAGCATTTT. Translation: CASSGSPRDSYQPQHF. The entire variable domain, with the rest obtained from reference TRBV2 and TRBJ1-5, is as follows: EPEVTQTPSHQVTQMGQEVILRCVPISNHLYFYWYRQILGQKVEFLVSFYNNEISEKSEIFDDQFSVERPDGSNFTLKIRSTKLEDSAMYFCASSGSPRDSYQPQHFGDGTRLSIL.

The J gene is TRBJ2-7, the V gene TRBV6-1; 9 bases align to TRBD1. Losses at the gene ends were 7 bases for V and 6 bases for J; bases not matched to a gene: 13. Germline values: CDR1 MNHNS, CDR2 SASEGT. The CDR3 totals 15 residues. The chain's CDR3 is CASNPSVTGQGEQYF. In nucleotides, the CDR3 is TGTGCCAGCAACCCTTCGGTGACGGGACAGGGCGAGCAGTACTTC.

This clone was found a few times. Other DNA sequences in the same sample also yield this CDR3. In nucleotides, the CDR3 is TGCGCCAGCAGCCAAGAGGGGGCGCGGTATGGCTACACCTTC. Its protein product is CASSQEGARYGYTF. The V call is TRBV4-3, the J call TRBJ1-2, with D perhaps matching TRBD1 (6 bases). Germline CDR1 reads LGHNA; CDR2 reads YSLEER. The CDR3 contains 14 residues. Between the trimmed V and J ends, which lost 0 bases and 5 bases, there was a span of 10 bases.

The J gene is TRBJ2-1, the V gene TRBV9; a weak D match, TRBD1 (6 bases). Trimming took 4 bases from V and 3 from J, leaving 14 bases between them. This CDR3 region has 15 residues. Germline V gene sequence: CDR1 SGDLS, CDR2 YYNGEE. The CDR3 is CASSTQGSFYNEQFF. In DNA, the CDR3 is TGTGCCAGCAGCACTCAGGGGAGTTTCTACAATGAGCAGTTCTTC.

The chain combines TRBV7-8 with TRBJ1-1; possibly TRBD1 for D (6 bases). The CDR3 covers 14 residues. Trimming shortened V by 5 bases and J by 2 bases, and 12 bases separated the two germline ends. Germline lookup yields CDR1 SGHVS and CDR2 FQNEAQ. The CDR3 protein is CASSGVGGNTEAFF. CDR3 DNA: TGTGCCAGCAGCGGAGTAGGGGGAAACACTGAAGCTTTCTTT.

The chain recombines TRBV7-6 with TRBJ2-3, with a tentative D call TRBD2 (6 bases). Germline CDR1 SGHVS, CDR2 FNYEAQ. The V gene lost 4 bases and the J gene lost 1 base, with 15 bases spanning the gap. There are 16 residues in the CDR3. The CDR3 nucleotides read TGTGCCAGCAGCTCGGGTACGGGACTTCGCACAGATACGCAGTATTTT. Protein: CASSSGTGLRTDTQYF.

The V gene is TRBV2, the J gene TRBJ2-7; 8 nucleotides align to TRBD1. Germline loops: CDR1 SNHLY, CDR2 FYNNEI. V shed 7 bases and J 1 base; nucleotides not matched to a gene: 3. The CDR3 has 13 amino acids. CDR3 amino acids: CASTGTGSYEQYF. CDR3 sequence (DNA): TGTGCCAGCACCGGGACAGGATCCTACGAGCAGTACTTC.

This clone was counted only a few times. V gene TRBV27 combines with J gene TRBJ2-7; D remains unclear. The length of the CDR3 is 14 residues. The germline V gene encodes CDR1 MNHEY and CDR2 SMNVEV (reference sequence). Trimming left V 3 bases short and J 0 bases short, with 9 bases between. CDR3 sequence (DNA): TGTGCCAGCAGTTTCCGACTCCCCTCCTACGAGCAGTACTTC. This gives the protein CASSFRLPSYEQYF.

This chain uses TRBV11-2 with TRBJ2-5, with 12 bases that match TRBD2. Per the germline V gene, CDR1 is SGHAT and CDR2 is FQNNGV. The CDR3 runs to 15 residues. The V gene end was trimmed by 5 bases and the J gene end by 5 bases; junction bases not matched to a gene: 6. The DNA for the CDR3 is TGTGCCAGCAGCCAGAGGACTAGCGGGGCCGAGACCCAGTACTTC. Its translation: CASSQRTSGAETQYF. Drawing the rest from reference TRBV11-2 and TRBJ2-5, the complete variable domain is EAGVAQSPRYKIIEKRQSVAFWCNPISGHATLYWYQQILGQGPKLLIQFQNNGVVDDSQLPKDRFSAERLKGVDSTLKIQPAKLEDSAVYLCASSQRTSGAETQYFGPGTRLLVL.

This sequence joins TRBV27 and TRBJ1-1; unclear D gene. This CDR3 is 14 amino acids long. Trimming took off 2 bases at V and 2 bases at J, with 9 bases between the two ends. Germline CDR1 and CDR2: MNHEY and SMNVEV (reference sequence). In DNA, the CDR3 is TGTGCCAGCAGTTTACAGGTTGCAAACACTGAAGCTTTCTTT. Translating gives CASSLQVANTEAFF.

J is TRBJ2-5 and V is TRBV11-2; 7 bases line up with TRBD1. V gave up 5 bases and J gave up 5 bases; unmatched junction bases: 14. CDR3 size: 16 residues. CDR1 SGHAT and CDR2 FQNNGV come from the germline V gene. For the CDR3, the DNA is TGTGCCAGCAGCCCGAACAGGGGTCAGGGTTGGGAGACCCAGTACTTC. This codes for CASSPNRGQGWETQYF.

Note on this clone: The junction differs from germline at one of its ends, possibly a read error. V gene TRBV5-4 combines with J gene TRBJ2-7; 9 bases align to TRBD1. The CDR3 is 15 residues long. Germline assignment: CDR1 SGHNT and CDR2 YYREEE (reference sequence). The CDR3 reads CASSLGQGISYEQYF. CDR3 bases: TGTGCCAGCAGTTTGGGACAGGGAATTTCCTACGAGCAGTACTTC.

CDR3 sequence (DNA): TGTGCCAGCTCGCCCCCAACAGGGCTCAACACCGGGGAGCTGTTTTTT. This translates into CASSPPTGLNTGELFF. The chain recombines TRBV18 with TRBJ2-2; D may be TRBD1 (6 bases). The V gene lost 6 bases and the J gene lost 2 bases, with 16 bases spanning the gap. In germline, CDR1 is KGHSH, CDR2 LQKENI. The CDR3 is 16 residues long.

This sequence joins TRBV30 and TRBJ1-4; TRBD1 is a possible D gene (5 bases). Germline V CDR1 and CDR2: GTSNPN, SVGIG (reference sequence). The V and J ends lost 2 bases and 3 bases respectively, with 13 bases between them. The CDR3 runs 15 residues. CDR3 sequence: CAWSLGGAANEKLFF. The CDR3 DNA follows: TGTGCCTGGAGTCTGGGAGGGGCCGCTAATGAAAAACTGTTTTTT.

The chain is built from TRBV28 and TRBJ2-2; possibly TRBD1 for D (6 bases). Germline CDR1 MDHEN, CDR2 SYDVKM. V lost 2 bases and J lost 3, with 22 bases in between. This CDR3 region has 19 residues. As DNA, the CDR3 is TGTGCCAGCAGTTTAAAAGATAGGGGGATCAGGGGTGACACCGGGGAGCTGTTTTTT. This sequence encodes CASSLKDRGIRGDTGELFF.

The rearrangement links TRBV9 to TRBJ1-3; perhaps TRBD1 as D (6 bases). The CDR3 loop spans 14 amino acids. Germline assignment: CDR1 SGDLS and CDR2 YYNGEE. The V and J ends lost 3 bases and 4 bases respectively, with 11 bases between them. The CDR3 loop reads CASSDRVTGNTIYF. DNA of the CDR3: TGTGCCAGCAGCGACAGGGTAACGGGAAACACCATATATTTT. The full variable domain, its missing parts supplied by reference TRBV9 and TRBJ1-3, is DSGVTQTPKHLITATGQRVTLRCSPRSGDLSVYWYQQSLDQGLQFLIQYYNGEERAKGNILERFSAQQFPDLHSELNLSSLELGDSALYFCASSDRVTGNTIYFGEGSWLTVV.

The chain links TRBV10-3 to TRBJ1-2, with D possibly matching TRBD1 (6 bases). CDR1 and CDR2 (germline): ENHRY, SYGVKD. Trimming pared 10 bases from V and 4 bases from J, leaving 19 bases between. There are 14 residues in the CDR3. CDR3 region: CANREGLAGYGYTF. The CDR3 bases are TGTGCCAACAGGGAGGGACTTGCAGGCTATGGCTACACCTTC.